The 14 T cell receptor beta chains given below trace back to one sample, sequenced in a study of human CD4 T cells and Enterobacteriaceae. Memory CD4+ T cells were sorted as all CD4+ cells except CD45RA+CCR7+CD95- naive cells, over 95% pure. Sequenced by immunoSEQ multiplex PCR; TCRdb stores in-frame clones only, minus some. The sample holds 25,000 to 30,000 clones, approximately 82% seen once. Sequencing was performed on memory CD4+ T cells from blood. The receptor set was obtained from a human donor in good health.

The chain joins TRBV7-2 to TRBJ2-3, with D uncertain. This CDR3 has 12 amino acids. Trimming stripped 2 bases from V and 6 bases from J, with 6 bases between. Per germline, CDR1 SGHTA and CDR2 FQGNSA. In DNA, the CDR3 is TGTGCCAGCAGCTTATACGCTGATACGCAGTATTTT. Its translation is CASSLYADTQYF.

The chain recombines TRBV7-8 with TRBJ1-1, with D possibly TRBD1 on 6 matching bases. The CDR3 contains 19 residues. Germline loops: CDR1 SGHVS, CDR2 FQNEAQ. Trimming pared 0 bases from V and 2 bases from J, leaving 22 bases between. CDR3 nucleotides: TGTGCCAGCAGCTTAGCTAGAGTTCTGGGGGCAGGGAGAAACACTGAAGCTTTCTTT. Translation: CASSLARVLGAGRNTEAFF.

The chain employs TRBV7-2 and TRBJ2-3; D remains unclear. The CDR3 is 14 residues long. Trimming removed 4 bases at V and 6 bases at J, with 14 bases between. Looked up from germline, CDR1 is SGHTA and CDR2 is FQGNSA. The CDR3 coding sequence is TGTGCCAGCAGCTCCCCGCTGGGGTCCGATACGCAGTATTTT. Protein sequence: CASSSPLGSDTQYF. The variable domain in full, completed from reference TRBV7-2 and TRBJ2-3, reads GAGVSQSPSNKVTEKGKDVELRCDPISGHTALYWYRQSLGQGLEFLIYFQGNSAPDKSGLPSDRFSAERTGGSVSTLTIQRTQQEDSAVYLCASSSPLGSDTQYFGPGTRLTVL.

The chain is built from TRBV6-1 and TRBJ1-5, with 11 bases that match TRBD1. The ends lost 6 bases at V and 5 bases at J; junction bases unmatched: 6. The germline V gene has CDR1 MNHNS and CDR2 SASEGT. The CDR3 runs 15 residues. CDR3: CASSTGTGGYQPQHF. Here the CDR3 DNA reads TGTGCCAGCAGCACCGGGACAGGGGGGTATCAGCCCCAGCATTTT.

V usage is TRBV5-6 and J usage is TRBJ1-5; D uncertain. Germline CDR1 is SGHDT and CDR2 is YYEEEE. Trimming stripped 3 bases from V and 5 bases from J, with 15 bases between. This CDR3 spans 15 amino acids. The CDR3 loop reads CASSWGGGADQPQHF. DNA of the CDR3: TGTGCCAGCAGCTGGGGTGGTGGCGCCGATCAGCCCCAGCATTTT.

The genes are TRBV4-2 and TRBJ1-1; TRBD1 is a possible D gene (5 bases). The CDR3 covers 15 residues. Per the germline V gene, CDR1 is LGHNA and CDR2 is YNFKEQ. Trimming shortened V by 8 bases and J by 1 base, and 17 bases separated the two germline ends. This chain's CDR3 is CASGAIEDKNTEAFF. In nucleotides, the CDR3 is TGTGCCAGCGGCGCAATCGAGGACAAGAACACTGAAGCTTTCTTT.

The chain joins TRBV27 to TRBJ1-4, with D perhaps TRBD1 (6 bases). Germline loops: CDR1 MNHEY, CDR2 SMNVEV (reference sequence). Between the trimmed V and J ends, which lost 4 bases and 3 bases, there was a span of 12 bases. This CDR3 comprises 15 residues. The CDR3 nucleotides are TGTGCCAGCAGTTCGGTAGGGGGTTCTAATGAAAAACTGTTTTTT. This encodes CASSSVGGSNEKLFF.

This clone was seen a single time. For the CDR3, the DNA is TGTGCCAGCTCACCACCTGGGACAGCCGGAGGATATGGCTACACCTTC. Translated: CASSPPGTAGGYGYTF. The J gene is TRBJ1-2, the V gene TRBV18, with 7 bases that match TRBD1. Germline-derived CDR1 and CDR2 are KGHSH and LQKENI. The CDR3 has 16 amino acids. V gave up 0 bases and J gave up 5 bases; unmatched junction bases: 9.

The rearrangement links TRBV9 to TRBJ2-1; 8 bases map to TRBD1. V shed 7 bases and J 5 bases; nucleotides not matched to a gene: 5. Per germline, CDR1 SGDLS and CDR2 YYNGEE. The CDR3 sequence is 13 residues long. CDR3 protein: CASDRGRDNEQFF. CDR3 bases: TGTGCCAGCGACAGGGGACGGGACAATGAGCAGTTCTTC.

This chain links TRBV29-1 with TRBJ1-1; D gene uncertain. This CDR3 is built from 13 residues. Germline-derived CDR1 and CDR2 are SQVTM and ANQGSEA. Trimming left V 8 bases short and J 1 base short, with 14 bases between. The CDR3 protein is CSSQGLGNTEAFF. DNA for the CDR3: TGCAGCTCCCAAGGGTTGGGGAACACTGAAGCTTTCTTT.

The chain joins TRBV30 to TRBJ2-1; 10 bases are shared with TRBD1. Germline trimming cut 5 bases from V and 6 bases from J; bases unmatched to any gene: 4. Germline assignment: CDR1 GTSNPN and CDR2 SVGIG (reference sequence). CDR3 length equals 13 residues. The chain's CDR3 is CAWGQGEVNEQFF. CDR3 nucleotides: TGTGCCTGGGGACAGGGGGAAGTCAATGAGCAGTTCTTC.

V gene TRBV15 combines with J gene TRBJ2-7, with 9 bases aligning to TRBD1. CDR1 and CDR2 (germline): LNHNV, YYDKDF (reference sequence). The CDR3 contains 14 residues. Germline trimming cut 4 bases from V and 4 bases from J; bases unmatched to any gene: 5. The chain's CDR3 is CATSIGTGPYEQYF. DNA of the CDR3: TGTGCCACCAGCATAGGGACAGGGCCTTACGAGCAGTACTTC.

The chain joins TRBV2 to TRBJ1-5, with TRBD1 matching 10 bases. Germline V gives CDR1 SNHLY, CDR2 FYNNEI. Trimming removed 4 bases from V and 7 bases from J; junction bases left unmatched: 4. The CDR3 runs to 14 residues. This CDR3 is CASSGDRGHQPQHF. CDR3 bases: TGTGCCAGCAGTGGAGACAGGGGGCACCAGCCCCAGCATTTT.

The chain carries TRBV6-5 and TRBJ2-2; no definite D call. In germline, CDR1 is MNHEY, CDR2 SVGAGI. The CDR3 totals 13 residues. With 10 bases removed from V and 5 bases from J, the gap between germline ends came to 14 bases. CDR3 bases: TGTGCCATCCGCCTCGGCGGAACCGGGGAGCTGTTTTTT. Its protein is CAIRLGGTGELFF.